A single sample is the source of the 5 T cell receptor beta chains below, sequenced in a study of patients and donors after allogeneic stem cell transplantation. TCRdb itself ran the RT-PCR reads through MiXCR, one entry per CDR3 protein. Of around 240,000 distinct CDR3 sequences in the sample, approximately 14% are singletons; the top ten hold roughly 10%. Sequenced sample: blood, either unsorted or a sorted T cell fraction (not recorded which). The receptors here all came from a human donor who was either an allogeneic HSCT recipient or a stem cell or donor lymphocyte infusion donor (not recorded which). It is not recorded whose cells these are; they may come from a transplant donor.

This chain uses TRBV11-3 with TRBJ2-2, with 7 bases that match TRBD1. The CDR3 contains 13 residues. Germline values: CDR1 SGHNT, CDR2 YENEEA. J gave up 6 bases and V 2 bases, and 0 bases lay outside the gene matches. Here the CDR3 DNA reads TGTGCCAGCAGCTTACAGGGGGCCGGGGAGCTGTTTTTT. Its translation: CASSLQGAGELFF.

J is TRBJ2-3 and V is TRBV7-9, with 13 positions matching TRBD2. CDR1 and CDR2 from the germline V gene are SEHNR and FQNEAQ (reference sequence). V lost 5 bases to trimming and J lost 2 bases; unmatched junction nucleotides: 4. CDR3 length: 16 residues. The CDR3 protein is CASSVGTSGNTDTQYF. The CDR3 nucleotides read TGTGCCAGCAGCGTCGGGACTAGCGGGAACACAGATACGCAGTATTTT.

In its sample, this clonotype was seen a few times. V usage is TRBV5-4 and J usage is TRBJ2-7, with 8 bases that match TRBD2. The CDR3 extends over 16 amino acids. V was clipped by 1 base and J by 2 bases; unmatched bases: 8. CDR1 and CDR2 (germline): SGHNT, YYREEE (reference sequence). CDR3 loop: CASSLMGRGDTYEQYF. The CDR3 DNA follows: TGTGCCAGCAGCTTGATGGGGCGGGGGGACACCTACGAGCAGTACTTC.

This clonotype was recorded at least ten times. J is TRBJ2-5 and V is TRBV24-1, with TRBD1 identical over 11 bases. The junction had 3 bases not matched to a gene; V was cut back by 4 bases and J by 3 bases. This CDR3 has 15 amino acids. CDR1 and CDR2 (germline): KGHDR, SFDVKD. The CDR3 reads CATSEGQGAEETQYF. Written as DNA, the CDR3 is TGTGCCACCAGTGAAGGACAGGGGGCCGAAGAGACCCAGTACTTC.

Many counts were recorded for this clonotype. The rearrangement joins TRBV30 to TRBJ2-3; possible D gene TRBD2, 5 bases. The CDR3 covers 16 residues. Trimming pared 1 base from V and 0 bases from J, leaving 14 bases between. Germline assignment: CDR1 GTSNPN and CDR2 SVGIG (reference sequence). CDR3 coding DNA: TGTGCCTGGAGTGCGGAGGTCGAACCTAGCACAGATACGCAGTATTTT. As protein: CAWSAEVEPSTDTQYF.